This record concerns one T cell receptor (beta chain) sequence. This CDR3 spans 16 amino acids. Unmatched junction bases numbered 12, after V lost 0 bases and J lost 8 bases. CDR1 is MNHEY, CDR2 SMNVEV, per germline (reference sequence). In the original workflow: Amplification of reference gene primers was used by the study to estimate nucleated cell counts. Sequencing used immunoSEQ multiplex PCR; TCRdb keeps in-frame clones, though not all of them. V and J calls and clone size are given by that table; D and trimming were obtained from the DNA. The data contain 330,000 or so clones, 75% to 90% of them singletons. The data stem from a study of blood T cell repertoires in COVID-19. Study details: Whether acute or convalescent, the COVID-19 samples came from the United States, Italy and Spain. PBMCs, B-cell-depleted T cells, or T cells were the source of the cDNA or gDNA that made up the material.

Recovered Cohort 3 donors showed two negative PCRs, clearance, or symptom resolution. The sample consisted of PBMCs or T cells enriched from blood (not recorded which). This receptor was obtained from a man aged 25-40 years who had recovered from COVID-19. This sequence joins TRBV27 and TRBJ1-2; 7 nucleotides align to TRBD1. CDR3 in amino acids: CASSLSHPTGREGYTF. The CDR3 DNA reads as TGTGCCAGCAGTTTATCGCACCCGACAGGGCGAGAGGGCTACACCTTC.